The 26 T cell receptor beta chains below come from one sample, sequenced in a study of blood T cell repertoires in COVID-19. TCRdb's copy holds only in-frame clones and misses some; the assay was immunoSEQ multiplex PCR. This sample has more than 90,000 clones, with about 77% found just once. The sequencing input was peripheral blood. The receptor source for this set is a woman older than 75 with acute or convalescent COVID-19.

This clone showed up just a few times. Within the sample, other DNA sequences also encode this same CDR3. J is TRBJ1-4 and V is TRBV9; TRBD1 aligns across 8 bases. This CDR3 contains 14 residues. After removal of 0 bases from V and 7 bases from J, the junction contained 2 bases not matched to a gene. Per germline, CDR1 SGDLS and CDR2 YYNGEE. The CDR3 DNA reads TGTGCCAGCAGCGTAGGACAGGGGACTGAAAAACTGTTTTTT. Translation: CASSVGQGTEKLFF.

V gene TRBV19 combines with J gene TRBJ1-2; TRBD1 might be the D (6 bases). The V and J ends lost 5 bases and 4 bases respectively, with 14 bases between them. Germline V gene sequence: CDR1 LNHDA, CDR2 SQIVND (reference sequence). This CDR3 comprises 14 residues. CDR3 loop: CASSDRSSGYGYTF. In DNA, the CDR3 is TGTGCCAGTAGTGACAGGTCTTCGGGCTATGGCTACACCTTC.

The chain uses TRBV18 and TRBJ2-1, with D possibly matching TRBD2 (6 bases). In germline, CDR1 is KGHSH, CDR2 LQKENI. V lost 2 bases and J 7 bases, leaving 9 bases between the germline ends. This CDR3 has 13 amino acids. The CDR3 region has the DNA TGTGCCAGCTCACCATACGGACTAAATGAGCAGTTCTTC. Amino acid sequence: CASSPYGLNEQFF.

V gene TRBV11-1 combines with J gene TRBJ1-1; tentatively, D is TRBD1 (6 bases). CDR1 SGHAT and CDR2 FQDESV come from the germline V gene (reference sequence). CDR3 size: 15 residues. Trimming pared 2 bases from V and 0 bases from J, leaving 10 bases between. The CDR3 sequence: CASSLQGGLNTEAFF. As DNA, the CDR3 is TGTGCCAGCAGCTTACAAGGGGGATTGAACACTGAAGCTTTCTTT.

The J gene is TRBJ1-1, the V gene TRBV12-3 or TRBV12-4; D gene unclear. Trimming cost V 10 bases and J 4 bases, with 16 bases left between them. The CDR3 has 13 residues. The CDR3 bases are TGTGCCACCGCGCCTTACGAGATCACTGAAGCTTTCTTT. It yields the protein CATAPYEITEAFF.

The rearrangement joins TRBV28 to TRBJ2-7; tentatively, D is TRBD2 (6 bases). The germline V gene has CDR1 MDHEN and CDR2 SYDVKM. V lost 10 bases and J 2 bases, leaving 18 bases between the germline ends. This CDR3 has 14 amino acids. Written as DNA, the CDR3 is TGTGCCACCCATCTTTCGGGAGTCCCCTACGAGCAGTACTTC. Its protein product is CATHLSGVPYEQYF.

This chain connects TRBV28 to TRBJ1-1; 8 nucleotides agree with TRBD1. Looked up from germline, CDR1 is MDHEN and CDR2 is SYDVKM. With 6 bases clipped from V and 4 bases from J, the junction kept 4 bases outside the gene matches. This CDR3 comprises 13 residues. The CDR3 DNA follows: TGTGCCAGCAGGGCGACAGGGGTCACTGAAGCTTTCTTT. This codes for CASRATGVTEAFF.

Within the sample, this clone is medium-sized (0.01 to 0.1%). The chain combines TRBV4-2 with TRBJ2-1, with D perhaps TRBD1 (5 bases). The CDR3 has 14 residues. CDR1 and CDR2 from the germline V gene are LGHNA and YNFKEQ. V lost 8 bases to trimming and J lost 0 bases, with 11 bases between them. The CDR3 coding sequence is TGTGCCAGCCGCCCTCAGGGCTCCTACAATGAGCAGTTCTTC. Protein product: CASRPQGSYNEQFF.

Only one count was recorded for this clone. The chain uses TRBV15 and TRBJ1-4; D possibly corresponds to TRBD1 (6 bases). Germline V CDR1 and CDR2: LNHNV, YYDKDF (reference sequence). V lost 7 bases and J 5 bases, leaving 14 bases between the germline ends. The CDR3 is made up of 14 amino acids. CDR3 residues: CATTGRQDNEKLFF. CDR3 coding DNA: TGTGCCACCACTGGCCGACAGGACAATGAAAAACTGTTTTTT.

The DNA for the CDR3 is TGTGCCAGCAGTTGGGGACAGGCCTGGACCTTC. It specifies CASSWGQAWTF. This chain uses TRBV6-2 or TRBV6-3 with TRBJ1-2, with 8 positions matching TRBD1. Germline V CDR1 and CDR2: MNHEY, SVGEGT. The junction had 6 bases not matched to a gene; V was cut back by 4 bases and J by 14 bases. The CDR3 contains 11 residues.

The V call is TRBV6-5, the J call TRBJ1-3, with D maybe TRBD1 (5 bases). V lost 7 bases and J lost 5, with 6 bases in between. Per the germline V gene, CDR1 is MNHEY and CDR2 is SVGAGI. The CDR3 loop spans 11 amino acids. CDR3 in amino acids: CASTGRNTIYF. Written as DNA, the CDR3 is TGTGCCAGCACAGGGCGAAACACCATATATTTT.

The rearrangement links TRBV7-2 to TRBJ2-1; D might be TRBD2 (6 bases). Germline V gene sequence: CDR1 SGHTA, CDR2 FQGNSA. This CDR3 spans 14 amino acids. Trimming cost V 3 bases and J 9 bases, with 15 bases left between them. CDR3 bases: TGTGCCAGCAGCTTTGATCCCTCGGAGGGTGAGCAGTTCTTC. Translated, it gives CASSFDPSEGEQFF.

This rearrangement joins TRBV6-5 to TRBJ2-1, with D maybe TRBD2 (6 bases). This CDR3 has 12 amino acids. The V and J ends lost 6 bases and 6 bases respectively, with 9 bases between them. CDR1 and CDR2 (germline): MNHEY, SVGAGI. CDR3 in DNA: TGTGCCAGCAGCCCCGGGGGCAATGAGCAGTTCTTC. It specifies CASSPGGNEQFF.

The chain recombines TRBV9 with TRBJ1-3; 8 positions match TRBD1. CDR1 is SGDLS, CDR2 YYNGEE, per germline. J lost 1 base, V lost 4 bases, and 13 bases had no gene match. The CDR3 covers 18 residues. CDR3 protein: CASSSRTGNSPSGNTIYF. The CDR3 bases are TGTGCCAGCAGCTCCCGGACAGGGAATTCCCCTTCTGGAAACACCATATATTTT.

This chain connects TRBV11-2 to TRBJ1-5; 7 positions agree with TRBD1. This CDR3 contains 15 residues. J was trimmed by 3 bases and V by 2 bases; bases with no gene match: 4. The germline V gene encodes CDR1 SGHAT and CDR2 FQNNGV. The DNA for the CDR3 is TGTGCCAGCAGCTTACAAGGGGGCGACAATCAGCCCCAGCATTTT. It translates to CASSLQGGDNQPQHF.

The chain has TRBV5-1 and TRBJ2-7; 10 bases are shared with TRBD2. The CDR3 spans 15 residues. Germline-derived CDR1 and CDR2 are SGHRS and YFSETQ. V trimming: 0 bases; J trimming: 0 bases; junction bases outside the gene matches: 0. This chain's CDR3 is CASSLASGSSYEQYF. The CDR3 DNA sequence: TGCGCCAGCAGCTTGGCTAGCGGGAGCTCCTACGAGCAGTACTTC.

This chain uses TRBV13 with TRBJ1-2, with D possibly TRBD1 on 5 matching bases. The CDR3 loop spans 14 amino acids. Looked up from germline, CDR1 is PRHDT and CDR2 is FYEKMQ (reference sequence). V dropped 5 bases and J dropped 4 bases, with 14 bases sitting between them. The CDR3 sequence: CASSRGGDSYGYTF. DNA for the CDR3: TGTGCCAGCAGCCGAGGAGGGGATTCCTATGGCTACACCTTC.

The V gene is TRBV6-5, the J gene TRBJ2-5, with 10 bases aligning to TRBD2. After removal of 7 bases from V and 6 bases from J, the junction contained 8 bases not matched to a gene. Germline CDR1 MNHEY, CDR2 SVGAGI. The CDR3 consists of 14 residues. This CDR3 is CASTSGGVEKTQYF. CDR3 in DNA: TGTGCCAGCACAAGCGGGGGGGTAGAGAAGACCCAGTACTTC.

CDR3 amino acids: CASSLTAGGPNTGELFF. The CDR3 coding sequence is TGTGCCAGCAGCTTAACAGCGGGAGGCCCGAACACCGGGGAGCTGTTTTTT. The chain recombines TRBV7-3 with TRBJ2-2, with 9 bases matching TRBD2. CDR3 length equals 17 residues. The V segment lost 0 bases and the J segment 0 bases; nucleotides outside the gene matches: 2. Germline CDR1 reads SGHTA; CDR2 reads FQGTGA.

The rearrangement links TRBV7-2 to TRBJ2-5, with D uncertain. Germline V gene sequence: CDR1 SGHTA, CDR2 FQGNSA. V shed 2 bases and J shed 4 bases, with 8 bases lying between them. This CDR3 has 13 residues. The DNA for the CDR3 is TGTGCCAGCAGCTTAACCAGTTTAGAGACCCAGTACTTC. Amino acid sequence: CASSLTSLETQYF.

The chain is built from TRBV11-2 and TRBJ1-4, with unresolved D. Germline V gives CDR1 SGHAT, CDR2 FQNNGV. CDR3 length equals 15 residues. V lost 3 bases and J 8 bases, leaving 16 bases between the germline ends. The CDR3 spells CASSFGLIREEKLFF. The DNA of the CDR3 is TGTGCCAGCAGCTTTGGCCTAATTCGGGAAGAAAAACTGTTTTTT. Drawing the rest from reference TRBV11-2 and TRBJ1-4, the complete variable domain is EAGVAQSPRYKIIEKRQSVAFWCNPISGHATLYWYQQILGQGPKLLIQFQNNGVVDDSQLPKDRFSAERLKGVDSTLKIQPAKLEDSAVYLCASSFGLIREEKLFFGSGTQLSVL.

The chain uses TRBV4-2 and TRBJ2-5; 8 nucleotides align to TRBD2. CDR1 and CDR2 from the germline V gene are LGHNA and YNFKEQ. The CDR3 covers 16 residues. V lost 6 bases to trimming and J lost 4 bases; unmatched junction nucleotides: 13. CDR3 coding DNA: TGTGCCAGCAGTCCCGTAACGGGGGGGCCCCGAGAGACCCAGTACTTC. As protein: CASSPVTGGPRETQYF.

This chain uses TRBV18 with TRBJ2-7; a possible D gene is TRBD2 (5 bases). The V gene lost 2 bases and the J gene lost 4 bases, with 6 bases spanning the gap. Per the germline V gene, CDR1 is KGHSH and CDR2 is LQKENI. The CDR3 covers 12 residues. CDR3 amino acids: CASSPREYEQYF. The CDR3 DNA sequence: TGTGCCAGCTCACCAAGGGAGTACGAGCAGTACTTC.

The gene calls are TRBV12-3 or TRBV12-4 and TRBJ1-2, with a possible D match to TRBD1 (5 bases). V lost 3 bases and J lost 4, with 9 bases in between. There are 13 residues in the CDR3. CDR3 DNA sequence: TGTGCCAGCAGTTTGGGGGGGGGCTATGGCTACACCTTC. This gives the protein CASSLGGGYGYTF.

This chain connects TRBV25-1 to TRBJ2-5, with TRBD1 matching over 9 bases. CDR1 is MGHDK, CDR2 SYGVNS, per germline. The trim removed 1 base at V and 4 bases at J, leaving 4 bases unmatched. The CDR3 is 15 amino acids. CDR3 loop: CASSESWTGVETQYF. CDR3 DNA sequence: TGTGCCAGCAGTGAATCTTGGACAGGGGTAGAGACCCAGTACTTC.

V and J are TRBV7-9 and TRBJ1-4, with D perhaps matching TRBD1 (6 bases). The length of the CDR3 is 15 residues. The ends were cut back, 1 base at V and 5 bases at J, with 11 bases in the middle. Germline assignment: CDR1 SEHNR and CDR2 FQNEAQ (reference sequence). The CDR3 here is CASSLGGTKNEKLFF. DNA of the CDR3: TGTGCCAGCAGCTTAGGGGGGACAAAGAATGAAAAACTGTTTTTT.